These 9 T cell receptor beta chains were all obtained from the same sample, sequenced in a study of cytotoxic CD8 clonotypes in ibrutinib-treated CLL. Using immunoSEQ multiplex PCR, the repertoire was profiled, and TCRdb retains in-frame clones only, with some absent. The repertoire holds about 120,000 clones, around 85% seen once, with around 2.1% in the top ten. The input for sequencing was PBMCs, taken after 24 months of ibrutinib treatment. Receptors originate from a human donor with chronic lymphocytic leukemia.

This chain joins TRBV6-5 and TRBJ1-3, with TRBD1 as a possible D gene (6 bases). Trimming stripped 4 bases from V and 4 bases from J, with 14 bases between. The germline V gene has CDR1 MNHEY and CDR2 SVGAGI. The CDR3 spans 15 residues. The CDR3, as DNA: TGTGCCAGCAGTTCGGGACAACGTCTGGGAAACACCATATATTTT. Amino acids: CASSSGQRLGNTIYF.

This sequence joins TRBV19 and TRBJ1-2; D uncertain. The germline V gene encodes CDR1 LNHDA and CDR2 SQIVND (reference sequence). Trimming removed 7 bases at V and 4 bases at J, with 13 bases between. This CDR3 spans 13 amino acids. CDR3: CASNYEGRYGYTF. CDR3 DNA: TGTGCCAGTAACTATGAGGGCCGCTATGGCTACACCTTC.

The CDR3 DNA reads as TGTGCCAGCAGTTCGGGACAGGGGTTGGTCACCGGGGAGCTGTTTTTT. This encodes CASSSGQGLVTGELFF. The rearrangement joins TRBV6-6 to TRBJ2-2; 10 nucleotides match TRBD1. Germline values: CDR1 MNHNY, CDR2 SVGAGI (reference sequence). V shed 4 bases, J shed 4 bases, and the junction held 6 bases outside the gene matches. The CDR3 contains 16 residues.

The CDR3 loop reads CASSEGGAGGIYEQYF. The CDR3 region has the DNA TGTGCCAGCAGCGAGGGGGGAGCGGGCGGCATATACGAGCAGTACTTC. The V call is TRBV9, the J call TRBJ2-7; D tentatively fits TRBD1 or TRBD2 (6 bases each). Trimming removed 3 bases at V and 4 bases at J, with 20 bases between. The CDR3 extends over 16 amino acids. CDR1 SGDLS and CDR2 YYNGEE come from the germline V gene.

The chain uses TRBV4-1 and TRBJ1-4, with 8 bases lining up with TRBD1. The trim removed 4 bases at V and 6 bases at J, leaving 7 bases unmatched. The CDR3 consists of 15 residues. Germline CDR1 MGHRA, CDR2 YSYEKL. The CDR3 nucleotides are TGCGCCAGCAGCCCCAGGACAGGGAGGGATGAAAAACTGTTTTTT. It is translated as CASSPRTGRDEKLFF.

The gene calls are TRBV7-9 and TRBJ1-2, with 8 bases that match TRBD1. Germline V gives CDR1 SEHNR, CDR2 FQNEAQ (reference sequence). The length of the CDR3 is 15 residues. V was pared by 6 bases and J by 3 bases, with 9 bases of the junction left unmatched. The CDR3, as DNA: TGTGCCAGCAGGGAGAAGGACAGGGCAGACTATGGCTACACCTTC. It specifies CASREKDRADYGYTF.

This clone was observed a single time. The chain is built from TRBV27 and TRBJ2-3; 12 nucleotides line up with TRBD2. The CDR3 extends over 16 amino acids. The J segment lost 9 bases and the V segment lost 5 bases, leaving 12 bases of the junction unmatched. Germline CDR1 and CDR2: MNHEY and SMNVEV (reference sequence). Here the CDR3 reads CASSLLAGGPGATQYF. Here the CDR3 DNA reads TGTGCCAGCAGTCTCCTAGCGGGAGGGCCGGGGGCGACGCAGTATTTT.

V usage is TRBV7-6 and J usage is TRBJ2-7; D remains ambiguous. Deletions cut 4 bases from V and 2 bases from J, with 18 bases between. The CDR3 loop spans 16 amino acids. Germline values: CDR1 SGHVS, CDR2 FNYEAQ. The CDR3 DNA is TGTGCCAGCAGCTCCTATTTAAAGGACGGAGCCTACGAGCAGTACTTC. Protein: CASSSYLKDGAYEQYF.

The chain is built from TRBV30 and TRBJ1-4; D remains unclear. Trimming removed 2 bases from V and 10 bases from J, with 17 bases in between. The CDR3 sequence is 14 residues long. Germline loops: CDR1 GTSNPN, CDR2 SVGIG (reference sequence). The CDR3 protein is CAWSSPGGFRKLFF. DNA of the CDR3: TGTGCCTGGAGTTCACCGGGAGGGTTCAGAAAACTGTTTTTT.